This is a list of T cell receptor beta chains from one sample in a study of post-analysis software for immune sequencing data. TCRdb recomputed calls from the PCR reads with MiXCR, one row per CDR3 protein. The sample holds about 460,000 distinct CDR3 sequences, around 40% seen once. The sequenced material came from blood. The receptors were sampled from a girl between 5 and 17 years old with multiple sclerosis. The CDR3 runs from the conserved cysteine through the conserved F or W. A D gene is named only where the DNA matches it firmly. Size is stated for part of the rows, as once, few or many counts, or as a class when the clone is expanded.

- | TRBJ2-3 | - | TRBV7-8 | CASSLGPDRPQYF | TGTGCCAGCAGCTTGGGCCCCGATCGGCCCCAGTATTTT
- | TRBJ2-3 | few | TRBV11-2 | CASSRLTVTDTQYF | TGTGCCAGCAGCCGATTGACAGTCACAGATACGCAGTATTTT
TRBD2 | TRBJ2-5 | - | TRBV11-2 | CASTRGTSGRVQETQYF | TGTGCCAGCACCCGCGGGACTAGCGGGAGAGTACAAGAGACCCAGTACTTC
- | TRBJ2-5 | few | TRBV10-3 | CAISPAVRETQYF | TGTGCCATCAGTCCTGCGGTGCGGGAGACCCAGTACTTC
- | TRBJ2-7 | few | TRBV6-5 | CASSRVPYEQYF | TGTGCCAGCTCCAGGGTCCCCTACGAGCAGTACTTC
TRBD2 | TRBJ2-3 | few | TRBV7-2 | CASSSLAGGPIDTQYF | TGTGCCAGCAGCTCGCTAGCGGGAGGGCCGATAGATACGCAGTATTTT
- | TRBJ1-2 | - | TRBV11-2 | CASSPLRLYGYTF | TGTGCCAGCAGCCCCTTGAGGCTCTATGGCTACACCTTC
TRBD1 | TRBJ1-4 | - | TRBV4-1 | CASSQTGTGGEKLFF | TGCGCCAGCAGCCAGACCGGGACAGGTGGTGAAAAACTGTTTTTT
- | TRBJ2-2 | - | TRBV10-3 | CAISVQGNTGELFF | TGTGCCATCAGTGTACAGGGGAACACCGGGGAGCTGTTTTTT
- | TRBJ2-7 | few | TRBV29-1 | CSVRDSYYEQYF | TGCAGCGTGCGGGACTCCTACTACGAGCAGTACTTC
TRBD1 | TRBJ1-2 | few | TRBV20-1 | CSVVQGAFGYTF | TGCAGTGTTGTACAGGGGGCTTTCGGCTACACCTTC
- | TRBJ2-1 | - | TRBV7-8 | CASSPPRQAGIYNEQFF | TGTGCCAGCAGCCCTCCCCGACAGGCGGGAATCTACAATGAGCAGTTCTTC
TRBD1 | TRBJ2-1 | - | TRBV5-1 | CASSLRDSSYNEQFF | TGCGCCAGCAGCCTCCGGGACAGCTCCTACAATGAGCAGTTCTTC
TRBD2 | TRBJ2-7 | - | TRBV18 | CASSHPSGRKIHEQYF | TGTGCCAGCTCTCACCCTAGCGGGAGAAAAATCCATGAGCAGTACTTC
- | TRBJ2-6 | - | TRBV25-1 | CASSGSGSGANVLIF | TGTGCCAGCAGTGGGTCCGGCTCTGGGGCCAACGTCCTGATTTTC
- | TRBJ2-1 | few | TRBV29-1 | CSVGSYEQFF | TGCAGCGTTGGGTCCTATGAGCAGTTCTTC
TRBD1 | TRBJ2-3 | few | TRBV6-6 | CASSWQGADTQYF | TGTGCCAGCAGTTGGCAGGGGGCTGATACGCAGTATTTT
- | TRBJ1-1 | - | TRBV27 | CASSEYPDREAFF | TGTGCCAGCAGTGAATATCCAGACAGGGAAGCTTTCTTT
TRBD2 | TRBJ2-1 | - | TRBV29-1 | CSVEVEREQRINNEQFF | TGCAGCGTTGAAGTCGAGCGGGAGCAACGAATAAACAATGAGCAGTTCTTC
- | TRBJ2-1 | once | TRBV11-2 | CASGLRPDSSYNEQFF | TGTGCCAGCGGGCTTAGACCCGATAGCTCCTACAATGAGCAGTTCTTC
TRBD2 | TRBJ2-1 | - | TRBV9 | CASSVVPSGRPETQFF | TGTGCCAGCAGCGTAGTCCCTAGCGGGAGGCCAGAGACCCAGTTCTTC
- | TRBJ2-7 | - | TRBV11-2 | CASSLDSPNYEQYF | TGTGCCAGCAGCTTAGATAGCCCCAACTACGAGCAGTACTTC
TRBD1 | TRBJ2-3 | - | TRBV6-5 | CASMGQNTDTQYF | TGTGCCAGCATGGGACAGAACACAGATACGCAGTATTTT
- | TRBJ2-7 | few | TRBV27 | CASSLGSGFSYEQYF | TGTGCCAGCAGCCTAGGGTCAGGATTCTCCTACGAGCAGTACTTC
TRBD1 | TRBJ2-1 | - | TRBV28 | CASRPGQGSSSYSEQFF | TGTGCCAGCAGGCCGGGACAGGGGTCGAGCTCCTACAGTGAGCAGTTCTTC
- | TRBJ2-1 | - | TRBV4-1 | CASSKANGYEQFF | TGCGCCAGCAGCAAGGCGAACGGCTATGAGCAGTTCTTC
- | TRBJ2-7 | few | TRBV29-1 | CSGRSAYEQYF | TGCAGCGGCCGTAGCGCCTACGAGCAGTACTTC
- | TRBJ2-2 | - | TRBV7-9 | CASVSGGALTGELFF | TGTGCCAGTGTCTCAGGGGGGGCCCTGACCGGGGAGCTGTTTTTT
TRBD2 | TRBJ2-7 | - | TRBV12-3/TRBV12-4 | CASIKTSGRGVVIEQYF | TGTGCCAGCATCAAGACTAGCGGGAGGGGGGTTGTTATCGAGCAGTACTTC
- | TRBJ2-7 | few | TRBV5-1 | CASSSRVGSYEQYF | TGCGCCAGCAGCTCTCGCGTCGGGTCCTACGAGCAGTACTTC
- | TRBJ2-1 | few | TRBV4-1 | CASSQEVGEGANEQFF | TGCGCCAGCAGCCAAGAGGTAGGGGAGGGGGCGAATGAGCAGTTCTTC
TRBD1 | TRBJ2-3 | few | TRBV6-2/TRBV6-3 | CASKNRGRTTDTQYF | TGTGCCAGCAAAAACAGGGGGCGGACCACAGATACGCAGTATTTT
- | TRBJ2-7 | few | TRBV12-3/TRBV12-4 | CASSKLSYEQYF | TGTGCCAGCAGTAAATTGTCCTACGAGCAGTACTTC
- | TRBJ2-7 | - | TRBV6-5 | CASSSRAYEQYF | TGTGCCAGCAGTTCGCGCGCGTACGAGCAGTACTTC
- | TRBJ2-1 | - | TRBV20-1 | CSARDQKALERSSSYNEQFF | TGCAGTGCTAGAGATCAAAAGGCTCTCGAGCGGTCAAGCTCCTACAATGAGCAGTTCTTC
TRBD1 | TRBJ2-5 | - | TRBV6-2/TRBV6-3 | CASSYRDRARETQYF | TGTGCCAGCAGTTACCGGGACAGGGCACGGGAGACCCAGTACTTC
TRBD1 | TRBJ1-1 | - | TRBV4-2 | CASSQARGLGTEAFF | TGTGCCAGCAGCCAAGCCAGGGGGCTAGGCACTGAAGCTTTCTTT
- | TRBJ1-2 | - | TRBV4-1 | CASSQTGKALGYTF | TGCGCCAGCAGCCAAACGGGGAAGGCCCTAGGCTACACCTTC
- | TRBJ2-6 | - | TRBV29-1 | CSVGTGSGANVLTF | TGCAGCGTAGGTACAGGGTCTGGGGCCAACGTCCTGACTTTC